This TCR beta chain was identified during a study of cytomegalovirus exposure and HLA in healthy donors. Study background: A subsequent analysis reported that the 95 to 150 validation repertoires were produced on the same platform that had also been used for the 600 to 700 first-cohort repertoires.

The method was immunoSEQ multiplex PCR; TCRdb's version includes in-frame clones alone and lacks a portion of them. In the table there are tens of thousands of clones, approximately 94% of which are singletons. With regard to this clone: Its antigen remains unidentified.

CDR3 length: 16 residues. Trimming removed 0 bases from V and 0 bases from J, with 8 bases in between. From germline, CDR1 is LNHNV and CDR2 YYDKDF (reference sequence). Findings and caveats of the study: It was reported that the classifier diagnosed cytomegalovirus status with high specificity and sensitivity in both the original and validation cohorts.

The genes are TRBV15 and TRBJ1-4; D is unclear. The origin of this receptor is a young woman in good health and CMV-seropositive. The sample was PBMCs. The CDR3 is CATSRDLTTTNEKLFF. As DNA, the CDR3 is TGTGCCACCAGCAGAGATCTGACTACAACTAATGAAAAACTGTTTTTT. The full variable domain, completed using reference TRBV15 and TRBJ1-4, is DAMVIQNPRYQVTQFGKPVTLSCSQTLNHNVMYWYQQKSSQAPKLLFHYYDKDFNNEADTPDNFQSRRPNTSFCFLDIRSPGLGDTAMYLCATSRDLTTTNEKLFFGSGTQLSVL.